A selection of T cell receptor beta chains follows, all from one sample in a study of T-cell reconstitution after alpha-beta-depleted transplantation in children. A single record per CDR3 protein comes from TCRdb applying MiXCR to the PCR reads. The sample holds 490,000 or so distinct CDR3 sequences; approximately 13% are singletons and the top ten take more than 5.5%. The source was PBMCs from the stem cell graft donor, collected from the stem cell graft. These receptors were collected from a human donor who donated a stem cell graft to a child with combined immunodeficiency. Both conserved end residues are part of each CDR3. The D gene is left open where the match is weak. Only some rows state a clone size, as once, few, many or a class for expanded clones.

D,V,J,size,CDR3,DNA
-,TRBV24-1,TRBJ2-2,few,CATSDLPGENTGELFF,TGTGCCACCAGTGATTTGCCAGGCGAGAACACCGGGGAGCTGTTTTTT
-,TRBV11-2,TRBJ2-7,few,CASSPGTDRSSYEQYF,TGTGCCAGCAGCCCGGGTACGGACAGAAGCTCCTACGAGCAGTACTTC
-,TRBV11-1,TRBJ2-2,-,CASSSYTGSNTGELFF,TGTGCCAGCAGCTCCTACACAGGGTCGAACACCGGGGAGCTGTTTTTT
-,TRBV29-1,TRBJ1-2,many,CSVETGDNYGYTF,TGCAGCGTTGAAACGGGGGATAACTATGGCTACACCTTC
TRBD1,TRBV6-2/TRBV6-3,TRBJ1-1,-,CASSYAPSTGNTEALF,TGTGCCAGCAGTTACGCGCCCTCGACAGGGAACACTGAAGCTTTGTTT
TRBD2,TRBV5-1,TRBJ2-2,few,CASSWTGGNTGELFF,TGCGCCAGCAGCTGGACGGGGGGGAACACCGGGGAGCTGTTTTTT
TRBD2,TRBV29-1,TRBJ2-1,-,CSVEGTSGGDYNEQFF,TGCAGCGTTGAGGGGACTAGCGGGGGTGATTACAATGAGCAGTTCTTC
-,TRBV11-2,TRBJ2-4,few,CASSLIHLGVIAKNIQYF,TGTGCCAGCAGCTTAATTCATCTAGGGGTGATAGCCAAAAACATTCAGTACTTC
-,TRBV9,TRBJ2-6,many,CASSVSGTAISGANVLTF,TGTGCCAGCAGCGTTAGTGGGACCGCGATATCTGGGGCCAACGTCCTGACTTTC
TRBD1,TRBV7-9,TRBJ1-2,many,CASSPITGGNYGYTF,TGTGCCAGCAGCCCAATTACAGGGGGCAACTATGGCTACACCTTC
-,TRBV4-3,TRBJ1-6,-,CASSQDYRDNSALHF,TGCGCCAGCAGCCAAGATTACAGGGATAATTCAGCCCTCCACTTT
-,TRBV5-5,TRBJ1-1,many,CASSLDPRAGNTEAFF,TGTGCCAGCAGCTTGGACCCACGGGCGGGGAACACTGAAGCTTTCTTT
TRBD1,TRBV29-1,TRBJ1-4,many,CSVRQGREEKLFF,TGCAGCGTCCGACAGGGGCGAGAGGAAAAACTGTTTTTT
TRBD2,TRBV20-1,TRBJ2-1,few,CSASVAGGSSYNEQFF,TGCAGTGCTAGCGTAGCGGGAGGGAGCTCCTACAATGAGCAGTTCTTC
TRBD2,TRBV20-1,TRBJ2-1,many,CSAQGLADFNEQFF,TGCAGTGCCCAGGGACTAGCGGATTTTAATGAGCAGTTCTTC
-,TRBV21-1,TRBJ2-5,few,CASSTRQGARETQYF,TGTGCCAGCAGCACCCGACAGGGGGCGCGAGAGACCCAGTACTTC
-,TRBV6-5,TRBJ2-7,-,CASQASSYEQYF,TGTGCCAGCCAGGCCAGCTCCTACGAGCAGTACTTC
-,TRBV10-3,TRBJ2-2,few,CAIRGINTGELFF,TGTGCCATCAGGGGGATTAACACCGGGGAGCTGTTTTTT
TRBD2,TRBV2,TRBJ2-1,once,CASGGESLEQFF,TGTGCCAGCGGGGGGGAGTCCCTCGAGCAGTTCTTC
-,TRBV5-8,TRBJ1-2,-,CASSMGPPLGLYGYTF,TGTGCCAGCAGCATGGGACCGCCTCTGGGACTCTATGGCTACACCTTC
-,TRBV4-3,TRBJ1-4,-,CASSQEANEKLFF,TGCGCCAGCAGCCAAGAAGCTAATGAAAAACTGTTTTTT
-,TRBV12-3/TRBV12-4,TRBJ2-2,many,CASQMFGSTGELFF,TGTGCCAGCCAAATGTTTGGCAGCACCGGGGAGCTGTTTTTT
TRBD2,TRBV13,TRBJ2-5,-,CASSLEVTSGNLYQETQYF,TGTGCCAGCAGCTTAGAGGTTACCAGCGGGAATTTGTACCAAGAGACCCAGTACTTC
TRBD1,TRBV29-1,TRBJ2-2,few,CSAGTVANTGELFF,TGCAGCGCTGGGACAGTCGCGAACACCGGGGAGCTGTTTTTT
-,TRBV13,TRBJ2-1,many,CASSRTSYNEQFF,TGTGCCAGCAGTCGAACCTCCTACAATGAGCAGTTCTTC
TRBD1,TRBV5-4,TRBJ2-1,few,CASSGDRGPSNEQFF,TGTGCCAGCAGCGGTGACAGGGGCCCGAGCAATGAGCAGTTCTTC
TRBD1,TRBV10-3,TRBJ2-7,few,CASSHGQGLYEQYF,TGTGCCTCCTCACACGGACAGGGACTCTACGAGCAGTACTTC
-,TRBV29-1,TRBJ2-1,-,CSVTPGAGDEQFF,TGCAGCGTAACCCCAGGGGCGGGCGATGAGCAGTTCTTC
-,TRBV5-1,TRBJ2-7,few,CASRGQSSYEQYF,TGCGCCAGCCGCGGACAGAGCTCCTACGAGCAGTACTTC
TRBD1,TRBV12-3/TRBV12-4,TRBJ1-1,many,CAITGGAMGTEAFF,TGTGCCATTACAGGGGGAGCGATGGGGACTGAAGCTTTCTTT
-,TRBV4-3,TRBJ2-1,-,CASSQGPRGVNEQFF,TGCGCCAGCAGCCAAGGACCCCGTGGGGTTAATGAGCAGTTCTTC
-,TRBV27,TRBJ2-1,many,CASSFEVTGRNEQFF,TGTGCCAGCAGTTTTGAGGTTACAGGGAGGAATGAGCAGTTCTTC
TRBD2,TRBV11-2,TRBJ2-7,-,CASSLEIGLAGFYEQYF,TGTGCCAGCAGCTTAGAAATAGGACTAGCGGGATTCTACGAGCAGTACTTC
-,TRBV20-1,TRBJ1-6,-,CSARETLRDNSPLHF,TGCAGTGCTAGAGAGACCTTAAGGGATAATTCACCCCTCCACTTT
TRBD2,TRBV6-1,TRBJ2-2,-,CASTLGLAGGQEGELFF,TGTGCCAGCACGCTGGGACTAGCGGGGGGCCAAGAGGGGGAGCTGTTTTTT
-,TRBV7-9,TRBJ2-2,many,CASSPPGSNTGELFF,TGTGCCAGCAGCCCTCCCGGTTCAAACACCGGGGAGCTGTTTTTT
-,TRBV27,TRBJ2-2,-,CASSLGTDSGELFF,TGTGCCAGCAGTTTGGGGACGGATTCCGGGGAGCTGTTTTTT
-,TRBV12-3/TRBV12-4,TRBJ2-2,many,CASLGGELFF,TGTGCCAGTTTAGGTGGGGAGCTGTTTTTT
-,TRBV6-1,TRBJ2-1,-,CASSDSPGGDEQFF,TGTGCCAGCAGTGACAGCCCGGGGGGCGATGAGCAGTTCTTC
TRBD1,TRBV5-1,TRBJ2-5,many,CASSLQGARETQYF,TGTGCCAGCAGCTTACAGGGGGCACGGGAGACCCAGTACTTC
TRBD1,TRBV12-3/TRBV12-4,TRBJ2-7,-,CASSQARGQTLSVYEQYF,TGTGCCAGCAGCCAAGCAAGGGGACAGACCCTCTCTGTGTACGAGCAGTACTTC
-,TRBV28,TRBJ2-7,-,CASSHRPTGGRSYEQYF,TGTGCCAGCAGCCACCGACCGACGGGGGGCCGCTCCTACGAGCAGTACTTC
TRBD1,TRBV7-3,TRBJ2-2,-,CARPRDRGLWAGELFF,TGTGCCAGACCAAGGGACAGGGGGCTCTGGGCCGGGGAGCTGTTTTTT
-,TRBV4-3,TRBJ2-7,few,CASSQDLGGSYEQYF,TGCGCCAGCAGCCAAGATTTGGGGGGCTCCTACGAGCAGTACTTC
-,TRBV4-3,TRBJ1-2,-,CASSQERFNYGYTF,TGCGCCAGCAGCCAAGAGAGGTTTAACTATGGCTACACCTTC
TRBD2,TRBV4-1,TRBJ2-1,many,CASRAGDSYNEQFF,TGCGCCAGCAGGGCGGGAGACTCCTACAATGAGCAGTTCTTC
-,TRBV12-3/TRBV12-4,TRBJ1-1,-,CASSLMTGAGTEAFF,TGTGCCAGCAGTTTGATGACCGGGGCGGGAACTGAAGCTTTCTTT